This TCR beta chain was documented in a study of blood T cell repertoires in COVID-19. Study-wide context: The United States, Italy and Spain were the sources of the acute and convalescent COVID-19 samples.

As handled by the study authors: Quantification of nucleated cells was approximated via reference gene primer amplification. Assay: immunoSEQ multiplex PCR; the TCRdb copy retains only in-frame clones and omits some. V, J and clone size are taken as reported in that table, and D and trimming were inferred from the DNA itself. The repertoire holds about 180,000 clones, with 80% to 90% as singletons. The length of the CDR3 is 16 residues. Trimming took off 2 bases at V and 3 bases at J, with 13 bases between the two ends. Germline V gives CDR1 MNHNS, CDR2 SASEGT. This rearrangement joins TRBV6-1 to TRBJ2-2; D may be TRBD2 (5 bases). This sequence originates from a man in his 60s with acute or convalescent COVID-19. The sample comprised peripheral blood. The CDR3 here is CASSETDSFYTGELFF. The CDR3 DNA follows: TGTGCCAGCAGTGAAACGGACTCTTTCTACACCGGGGAGCTGTTTTTT.